This T cell receptor (beta chain) was identified during a study of CD8+ T cells in alopecia areata. Study in general: Tofacitinib was taken orally by treated patients, and the dose was 5 to 10 mg twice daily. The protocol delivered tofacitinib for 6 to 18 months, then withdrew it for 6 months. Study-wide points: Lesional scalp displayed greater clonality than normal scalp, most notably in alopecia totalis/universalis. Scalp sample sequencing also detects resident alphabeta T cells of normal skin.

V lost 5 bases, J lost 4 bases, and 7 bases stayed unmatched. Germline loops: CDR1 SGHVS, CDR2 FNYEAQ. The CDR3 is 16 residues long. On this clone: What it binds is not known.

Extracted RNA was reverse transcribed into cDNA, the sequencing template. Profiled with immunoSEQ multiplex PCR; TCRdb holds only in-frame clones, not every one. This table has tens of thousands of clones, under 75% appearing once. The receptor comes from a human donor with alopecia areata. Here the sequenced sample was CD8+ T cells sorted from blood, taken at week 0. The chain has TRBV7-6 and TRBJ2-1; 11 bases match TRBD2. The CDR3 region is CASSPLAGGIYNEQFF. CDR3 nucleotide sequence: TGTGCCAGCAGCCCCCTAGCGGGGGGAATATACAATGAGCAGTTCTTC.